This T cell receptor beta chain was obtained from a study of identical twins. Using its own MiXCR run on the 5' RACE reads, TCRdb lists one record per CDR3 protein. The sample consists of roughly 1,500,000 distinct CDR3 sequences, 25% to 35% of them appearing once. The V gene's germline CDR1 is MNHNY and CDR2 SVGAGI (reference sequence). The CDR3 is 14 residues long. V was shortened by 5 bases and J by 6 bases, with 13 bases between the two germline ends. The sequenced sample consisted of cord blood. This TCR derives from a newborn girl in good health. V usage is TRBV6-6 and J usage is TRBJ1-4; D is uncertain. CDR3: CASSEGQSYEKLFF. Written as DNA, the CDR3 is TGTGCCAGCAGTGAGGGCCAGTCCTATGAAAAACTGTTTTTT.